This TCR beta chain derives from a study of glioma-infiltrating T cells. Germline V gives CDR1 DFQATT, CDR2 SNEGSKA (reference sequence). Losses at the gene ends were 5 bases for V and 7 bases for J; bases not matched to a gene: 3. The CDR3 runs 11 residues. Amplification of TCR alpha and beta CDR3 regions from RNA used iRepertoire nested multiplex PCR. TCRdb reanalysed the multiplex PCR reads using MiXCR and keeps one entry per CDR3 protein. The sample includes under 150,000 distinct CDR3 sequences, about two fifths seen only once; the top ten take roughly a fifth. The sample consisted of glioma tissue, nonneoplastic brain tissue, or PBMCs (not recorded which). The J gene is TRBJ2-3, the V gene TRBV20-1, with TRBD1 matching 7 bases. The TCR sequence derives from a human donor with low-grade glioma or glioblastoma, undergoing nonglioma brain surgery, or in good health (not recorded which). CDR3 sequence: CSAVRGYTQYF. The CDR3 DNA reads as TGCAGTGCTGTCAGGGGGTATACGCAGTATTTT.